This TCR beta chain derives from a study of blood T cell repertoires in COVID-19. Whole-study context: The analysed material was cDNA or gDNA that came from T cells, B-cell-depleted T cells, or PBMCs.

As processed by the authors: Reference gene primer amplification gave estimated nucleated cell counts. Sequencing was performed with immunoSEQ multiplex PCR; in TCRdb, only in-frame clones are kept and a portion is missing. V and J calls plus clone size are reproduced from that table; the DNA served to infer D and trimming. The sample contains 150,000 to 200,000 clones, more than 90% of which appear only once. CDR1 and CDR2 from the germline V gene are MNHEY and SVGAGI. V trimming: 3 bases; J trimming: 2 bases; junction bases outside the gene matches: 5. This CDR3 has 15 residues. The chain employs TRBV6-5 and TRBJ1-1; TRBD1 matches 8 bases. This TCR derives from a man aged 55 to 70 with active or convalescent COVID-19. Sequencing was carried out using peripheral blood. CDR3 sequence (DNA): TGTGCCAGCAGTTATGTGACAGGGGATAACACTGAAGCTTTCTTT. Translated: CASSYVTGDNTEAFF.